This T cell receptor beta chain was sequenced in a study of blood T cell repertoires in COVID-19. Study in general: The study drew acute and convalescent COVID-19 samples from the United States, Italy and Spain. T cells, B-cell-depleted T cells, or PBMCs provided the cDNA or gDNA that served as material.

Germline assignment: CDR1 SGHRS and CDR2 YFSETQ. This CDR3 region has 15 residues. J gave up 2 bases and V 0 bases, and 1 base lay outside the gene matches. Data came from immunoSEQ multiplex PCR; TCRdb stores just in-frame clones and leaves some out. The table lists about 27,000 clones, 65% to 90% of them singletons. The chain is built from TRBV5-1 and TRBJ2-3; 9 nucleotides line up with TRBD2. What was sequenced was peripheral blood. This TCR was sampled from a man between 70 and 80 years old with active COVID-19. The CDR3 coding sequence is TGCGCCAGCAGCTTGGGACTAGCGGACACAGATACGCAGTATTTT. This codes for CASSLGLADTDTQYF.